These 17 T cell receptor beta chains were sequenced from one sample in a study of T-cell memory formation after mild COVID-19. TCRdb analysed the 5' RACE reads with MiXCR anew, one entry per CDR3 protein. The sample lists approximately 480,000 distinct CDR3 sequences, about 18% occurring once. The sample was PBMCs or a T cell subset sorted from them (not recorded which). The receptor set was obtained from an adult woman who had mild COVID-19 (a few samples of this study predate the infection). Cell type and time point are not known.

The gene calls are TRBV7-9 and TRBJ2-3, with unresolved D. The CDR3 is made up of 13 amino acids. Germline V CDR1 and CDR2: SEHNR, FQNEAQ (reference sequence). The V and J ends lost 4 bases and 1 base respectively, with 6 bases between them. The CDR3 sequence is CASSSAGTDTQYF. The CDR3 region has the DNA TGTGCCAGCAGCTCTGCAGGCACAGATACGCAGTATTTT. Using reference TRBV7-9 and TRBJ2-3 for the parts outside the CDR3, the full variable domain is DTGVSQNPRHKITKRGQNVTFRCDPISEHNRLYWYRQTLGQGPEFLTYFQNEAQLEKSRLLSDRFSAERPKGSFSTLEIQRTEQGDSAMYLCASSSAGTDTQYFGPGTRLTVL.

V usage is TRBV2 and J usage is TRBJ2-2; TRBD1 is a possible D gene (6 bases). The CDR3 has 14 amino acids. Germline V lookup: CDR1 SNHLY, CDR2 FYNNEI. Between the trimmed V and J ends, which lost 6 bases and 6 bases, there was a span of 14 bases. CDR3 nucleotides: TGTGCCAGCAGGGCAACAGGGTCCCCCGGGGAGCTGTTTTTT. Its protein product is CASRATGSPGELFF.

This clonotype was seen at least ten times. The rearrangement uses TRBV6-2 or TRBV6-3 and TRBJ2-7; D is uncertain. The CDR3 totals 11 residues. In germline, CDR1 is MNHEY, CDR2 SVGEGT. V lost 5 bases to trimming and J lost 3 bases, with 5 bases between them. The CDR3 sequence: CASSHYYEQYF. DNA for the CDR3: TGTGCCAGCAGTCACTACTACGAGCAGTACTTC.

This chain uses TRBV6-1 with TRBJ1-1, with 7 bases that match TRBD1. Germline V gene sequence: CDR1 MNHNS, CDR2 SASEGT. The J segment lost 3 bases and the V segment lost 1 base, leaving 8 bases of the junction unmatched. The length of the CDR3 is 16 residues. This chain's CDR3 is CASSEEGQRRYTEAFF. The DNA of the CDR3 is TGTGCCAGCAGTGAAGAGGGACAGAGGAGGTACACTGAAGCTTTCTTT.

The sample holds a few counts of this clonotype. V is TRBV29-1 and J is TRBJ2-7, with 10 bases matching TRBD1. This CDR3 contains 14 residues. J gave up 7 bases and V 1 base, and 7 bases lay outside the gene matches. In germline, CDR1 is SQVTM, CDR2 ANQGSEA. CDR3 loop: CSVEGGTGVLEQYF. Written as DNA, the CDR3 is TGCAGCGTTGAAGGGGGGACAGGGGTCTTGGAGCAGTACTTC.

V is TRBV7-9 and J is TRBJ2-5; 11 nucleotides match TRBD2. From germline, CDR1 is SEHNR and CDR2 FQNEAQ (reference sequence). After removal of 2 bases from V and 4 bases from J, the junction contained 3 bases not matched to a gene. CDR3 length: 15 amino acids. The chain's CDR3 is CASSLYGTSGETQYF. DNA of the CDR3: TGTGCCAGCAGCTTATACGGGACTAGCGGAGAGACCCAGTACTTC.

This chain joins TRBV6-5 and TRBJ2-6; D gene unclear. This CDR3 contains 15 residues. V was pared by 0 bases and J by 1 base, with 4 bases between. CDR1 is MNHEY, CDR2 SVGAGI, per germline. CDR3 DNA: TGTGCCAGCAGTTACTCCCTTTCTGGGGCCAACGTCCTGACTTTC. It specifies CASSYSLSGANVLTF.

This chain connects TRBV12-3 or TRBV12-4 to TRBJ2-7, with 8 bases that match TRBD1. Unmatched junction bases numbered 9, after V lost 4 bases and J lost 1 base. This CDR3 spans 16 amino acids. CDR3 protein: CASSSAGTGLSYEQYF. DNA for the CDR3: TGTGCCAGCAGTTCGGCCGGGACAGGCCTTTCCTACGAGCAGTACTTC.

This clonotype has only a few counts. The rearrangement links TRBV7-2 to TRBJ2-1; 9 nucleotides align to TRBD2. Per germline, CDR1 SGHTA and CDR2 FQGNSA. Unmatched junction bases numbered 5, after V lost 6 bases and J lost 8 bases. This CDR3 region has 13 residues. The CDR3 region has the DNA TGTGCCAGCAGGGTAGCGGGAGTGGATGAGCAGTTCTTC. It codes for CASRVAGVDEQFF.

The chain carries TRBV3-1 and TRBJ2-2; 8 bases match TRBD2. The ends lost 4 bases at V and 6 bases at J; junction bases unmatched: 10. This CDR3 comprises 16 residues. Germline V CDR1 and CDR2: LGHDT, YNNKEL (reference sequence). Here the CDR3 reads CASSLRGLGNPGELFF. The CDR3 nucleotides are TGTGCCAGCAGCCTAAGGGGACTAGGTAACCCCGGGGAGCTGTTTTTT.

The rearrangement joins TRBV12-3 or TRBV12-4 to TRBJ2-3; the D gene is possibly TRBD1 (5 bases). V shed 0 bases and J shed 0 bases, with 7 bases lying between them. CDR3 size: 15 residues. The CDR3 loop reads CASSLAQGSTDTQYF. DNA for the CDR3: TGTGCCAGCAGTTTAGCCCAGGGAAGCACAGATACGCAGTATTTT.

The V gene is TRBV20-1, the J gene TRBJ2-1; the D gene is possibly TRBD1 (6 bases). The CDR3 is 14 amino acids. The germline V gene encodes CDR1 DFQATT and CDR2 SNEGSKA (reference sequence). Trimming shortened V by 3 bases and J by 3 bases, and 12 bases separated the two germline ends. CDR3: CSASAGDIYNEQFF. Written as DNA, the CDR3 is TGCAGTGCTAGCGCCGGGGACATCTACAATGAGCAGTTCTTC.

The rearrangement links TRBV18 to TRBJ2-1, with 8 bases fitting TRBD1. The junction had 8 bases not matched to a gene; V was cut back by 3 bases and J by 7 bases. The CDR3 sequence is 15 residues long. Germline loops: CDR1 KGHSH, CDR2 LQKENI. The CDR3 region has the DNA TGTGCCAGCTCACCGAGGACAGGGCAGTGGAATGAGCAGTTCTTC. Translated, it gives CASSPRTGQWNEQFF.

The gene calls are TRBV12-3 or TRBV12-4 and TRBJ2-1, with unresolved D. There are 16 residues in the CDR3. Trimming left V 0 bases short and J 4 bases short, with 13 bases between. The CDR3 is CASSLAQDPRYNEQFF. In nucleotides, the CDR3 is TGTGCCAGCAGTTTAGCGCAGGACCCGAGGTACAATGAGCAGTTCTTC.

This clonotype showed up just a few times. The chain combines TRBV15 with TRBJ2-7; a weak D match, TRBD2 (6 bases). Deletions cut 3 bases from V and 4 bases from J, with 10 bases between. CDR1 is LNHNV, CDR2 YYDKDF, per germline (reference sequence). CDR3 length: 13 residues. The CDR3: CATSRLLAYEQYF. For the CDR3, the DNA is TGTGCCACCAGCAGGTTACTAGCTTACGAGCAGTACTTC.

This clonotype has just a few counts. This chain uses TRBV7-3 with TRBJ2-2; D unclear. V dropped 2 bases and J dropped 1 base, with 11 bases sitting between them. The CDR3 sequence is 16 residues long. Germline V CDR1 and CDR2: SGHTA, FQGTGA. In DNA form, the CDR3 reads TGTGCCAGCAGCTTACGTGGCTTTCAGAACACCGGGGAGCTGTTTTTT. This gives the protein CASSLRGFQNTGELFF.

The chain uses TRBV9 and TRBJ1-3; D ambiguous. V was clipped by 0 bases and J by 2 bases, with 12 bases between them. CDR1 is SGDLS and CDR2 is YYNGEE in the germline V gene. The CDR3 length is 16 residues. CDR3 in DNA: TGTGCCAGCAGCGTAGCTACACACCAGCCTGGAAACACCATATATTTT. It codes for CASSVATHQPGNTIYF. The whole variable domain, remainder taken from reference TRBV9 and TRBJ1-3, is DSGVTQTPKHLITATGQRVTLRCSPRSGDLSVYWYQQSLDQGLQFLIQYYNGEERAKGNILERFSAQQFPDLHSELNLSSLELGDSALYFCASSVATHQPGNTIYFGEGSWLTVV.